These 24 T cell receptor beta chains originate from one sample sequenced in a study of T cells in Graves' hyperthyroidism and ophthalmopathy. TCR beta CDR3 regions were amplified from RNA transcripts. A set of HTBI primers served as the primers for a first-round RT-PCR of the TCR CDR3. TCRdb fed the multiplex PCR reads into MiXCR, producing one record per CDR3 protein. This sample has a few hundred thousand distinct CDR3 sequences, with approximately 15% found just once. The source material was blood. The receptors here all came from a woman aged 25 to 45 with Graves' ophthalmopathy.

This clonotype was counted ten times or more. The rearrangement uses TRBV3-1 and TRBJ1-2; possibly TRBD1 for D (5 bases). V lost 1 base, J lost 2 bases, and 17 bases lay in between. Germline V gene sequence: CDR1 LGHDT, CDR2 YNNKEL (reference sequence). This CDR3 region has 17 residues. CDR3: CASSQVSGRGMNYGYTF. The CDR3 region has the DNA TGTGCCAGCAGCCAAGTTTCAGGGAGAGGCATGAACTATGGCTACACCTTC.

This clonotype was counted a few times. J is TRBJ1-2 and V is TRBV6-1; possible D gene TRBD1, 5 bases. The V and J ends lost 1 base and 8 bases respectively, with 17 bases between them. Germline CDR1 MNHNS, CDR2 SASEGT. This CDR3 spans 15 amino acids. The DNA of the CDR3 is TGTGCCAGCAGTGAAGGGGGCTCGGCGGGGGAAGGCTACACCTTC. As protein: CASSEGGSAGEGYTF.

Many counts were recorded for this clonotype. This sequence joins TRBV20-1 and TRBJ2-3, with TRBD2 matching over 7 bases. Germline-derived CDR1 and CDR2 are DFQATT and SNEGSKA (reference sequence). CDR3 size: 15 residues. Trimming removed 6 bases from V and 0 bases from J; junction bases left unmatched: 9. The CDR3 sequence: CSADKGRESTDTQYF. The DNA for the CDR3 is TGCAGTGCGGACAAGGGGAGGGAGAGCACAGATACGCAGTATTTT.

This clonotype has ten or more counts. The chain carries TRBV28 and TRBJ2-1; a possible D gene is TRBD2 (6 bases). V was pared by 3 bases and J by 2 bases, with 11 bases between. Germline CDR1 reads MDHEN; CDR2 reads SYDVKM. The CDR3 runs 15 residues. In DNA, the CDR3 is TGTGCCAGCAGTTTGGTGGGAGGTACCTACAATGAGCAGTTCTTC. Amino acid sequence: CASSLVGGTYNEQFF.

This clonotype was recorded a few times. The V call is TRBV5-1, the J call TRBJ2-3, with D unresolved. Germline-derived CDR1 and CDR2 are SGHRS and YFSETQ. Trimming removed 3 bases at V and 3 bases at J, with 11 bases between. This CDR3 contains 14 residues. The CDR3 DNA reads TGCGCCAGCAGCTCAGTGTTGGGAACAGATACGCAGTATTTT. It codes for CASSSVLGTDTQYF. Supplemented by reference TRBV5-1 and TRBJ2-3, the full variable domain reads KAGVTQTPRYLIKTRGQQVTLSCSPISGHRSVSWYQQTPGQGLQFLFEYFSETQRNKGNFPGRFSGRQFSNSRSEMNVSTLELGDSALYLCASSSVLGTDTQYFGPGTRLTVL.

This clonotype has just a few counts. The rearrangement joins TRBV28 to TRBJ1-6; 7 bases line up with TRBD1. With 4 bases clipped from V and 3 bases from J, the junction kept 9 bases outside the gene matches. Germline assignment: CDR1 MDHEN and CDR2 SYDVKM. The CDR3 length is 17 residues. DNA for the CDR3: TGTGCCAGCAGTTCCCCCTCGACAGGGATCTATAATTCACCCCTCCACTTT. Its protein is CASSSPSTGIYNSPLHF.

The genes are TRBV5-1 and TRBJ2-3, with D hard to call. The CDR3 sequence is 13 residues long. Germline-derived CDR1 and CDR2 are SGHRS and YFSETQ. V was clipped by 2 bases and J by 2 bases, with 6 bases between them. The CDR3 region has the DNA TGCGCCAGCAGCTTTGAGCTCACAGATACGCAGTATTTT. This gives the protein CASSFELTDTQYF.

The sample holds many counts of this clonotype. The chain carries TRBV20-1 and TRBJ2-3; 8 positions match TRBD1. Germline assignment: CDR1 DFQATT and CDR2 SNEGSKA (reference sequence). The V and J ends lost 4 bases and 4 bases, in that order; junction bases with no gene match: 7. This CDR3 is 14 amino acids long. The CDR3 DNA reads TGCAGTGCTATAGGACAGGGTATCGCAGATACGCAGTATTTT. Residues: CSAIGQGIADTQYF.

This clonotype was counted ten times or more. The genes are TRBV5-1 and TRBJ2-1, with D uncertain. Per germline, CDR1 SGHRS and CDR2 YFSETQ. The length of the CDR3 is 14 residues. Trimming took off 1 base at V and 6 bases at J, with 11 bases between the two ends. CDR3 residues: CASSLTLVVNEQFF. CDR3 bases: TGCGCCAGCAGCTTGACTCTAGTTGTCAATGAGCAGTTCTTC.

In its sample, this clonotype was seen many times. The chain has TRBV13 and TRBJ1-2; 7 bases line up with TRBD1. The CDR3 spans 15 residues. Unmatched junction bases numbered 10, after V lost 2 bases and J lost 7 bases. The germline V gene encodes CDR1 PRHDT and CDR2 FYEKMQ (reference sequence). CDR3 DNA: TGTGCCAGCAGCTTACCGCCGGGACAGTCGAGTGGCTACACCTTC. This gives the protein CASSLPPGQSSGYTF.

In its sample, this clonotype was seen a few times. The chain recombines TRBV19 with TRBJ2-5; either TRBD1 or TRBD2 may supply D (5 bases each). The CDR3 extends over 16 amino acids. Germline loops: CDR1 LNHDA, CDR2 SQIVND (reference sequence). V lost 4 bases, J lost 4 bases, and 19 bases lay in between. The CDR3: CASSTSPSGRRETQYF. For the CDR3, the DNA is TGTGCCAGTAGTACGTCCCCTTCGGGACGAAGAGAGACCCAGTACTTC.

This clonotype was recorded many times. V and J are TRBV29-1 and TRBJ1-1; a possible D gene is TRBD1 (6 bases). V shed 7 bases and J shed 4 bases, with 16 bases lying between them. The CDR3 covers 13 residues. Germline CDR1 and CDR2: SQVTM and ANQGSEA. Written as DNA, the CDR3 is TGCAGCGCTCACAAGGGGGGGCCCACTGAAGCTTTCTTT. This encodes CSAHKGGPTEAFF.

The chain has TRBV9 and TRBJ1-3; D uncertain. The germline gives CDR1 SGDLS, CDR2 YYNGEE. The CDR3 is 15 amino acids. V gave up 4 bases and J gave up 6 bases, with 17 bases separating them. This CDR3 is CASSSIGQPVNTIYF. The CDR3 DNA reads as TGTGCCAGCAGCTCAATCGGGCAGCCGGTAAACACCATATATTTT.

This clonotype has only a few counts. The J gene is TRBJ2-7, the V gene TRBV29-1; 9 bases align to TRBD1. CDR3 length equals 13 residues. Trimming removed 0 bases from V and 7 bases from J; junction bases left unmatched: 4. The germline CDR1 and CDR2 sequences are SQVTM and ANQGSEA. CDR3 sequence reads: CSVEETGGSEQYF. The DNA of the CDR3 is TGCAGCGTTGAAGAAACAGGGGGCAGTGAGCAGTACTTC.

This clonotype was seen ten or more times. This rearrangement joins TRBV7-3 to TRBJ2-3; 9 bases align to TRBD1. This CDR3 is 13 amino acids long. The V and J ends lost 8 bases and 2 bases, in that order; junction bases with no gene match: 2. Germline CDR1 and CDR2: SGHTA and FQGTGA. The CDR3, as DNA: TGTGCCAGCGGGACAGGGCTCACAGATACGCAGTATTTT. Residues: CASGTGLTDTQYF.

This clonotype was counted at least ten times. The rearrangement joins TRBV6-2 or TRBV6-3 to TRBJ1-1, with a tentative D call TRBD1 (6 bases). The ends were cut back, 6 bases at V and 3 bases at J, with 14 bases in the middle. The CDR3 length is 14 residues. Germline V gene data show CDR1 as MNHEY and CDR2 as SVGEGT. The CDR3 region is CASRQGWGDTEAFF. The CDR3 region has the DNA TGTGCCAGCAGACAGGGATGGGGGGACACTGAAGCTTTCTTT.

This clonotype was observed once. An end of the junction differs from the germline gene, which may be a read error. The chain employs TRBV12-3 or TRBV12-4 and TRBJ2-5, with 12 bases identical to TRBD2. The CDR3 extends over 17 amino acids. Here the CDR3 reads CATSDWASGGAQETQYF. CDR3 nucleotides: TGTGCCACCAGTGATTGGGCTAGCGGGGGGGCTCAAGAGACCCAGTACTTC.

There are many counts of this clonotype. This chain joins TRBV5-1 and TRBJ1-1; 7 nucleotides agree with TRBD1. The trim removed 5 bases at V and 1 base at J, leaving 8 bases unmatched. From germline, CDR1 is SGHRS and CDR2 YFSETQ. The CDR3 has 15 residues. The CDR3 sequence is CASRVTGPSNTEAFF. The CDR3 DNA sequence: TGCGCCAGCAGGGTGACAGGGCCATCGAACACTGAAGCTTTCTTT. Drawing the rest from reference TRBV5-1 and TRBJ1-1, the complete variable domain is KAGVTQTPRYLIKTRGQQVTLSCSPISGHRSVSWYQQTPGQGLQFLFEYFSETQRNKGNFPGRFSGRQFSNSRSEMNVSTLELGDSALYLCASRVTGPSNTEAFFGQGTRLTVV.

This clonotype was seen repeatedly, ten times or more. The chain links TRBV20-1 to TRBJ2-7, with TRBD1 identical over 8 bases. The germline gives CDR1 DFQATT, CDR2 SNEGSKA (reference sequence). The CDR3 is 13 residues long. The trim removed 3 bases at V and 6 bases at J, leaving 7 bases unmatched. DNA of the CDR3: TGCAGTGCTAGTAGGACAGGGCCTCGCGAGCAGTACTTC. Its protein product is CSASRTGPREQYF.

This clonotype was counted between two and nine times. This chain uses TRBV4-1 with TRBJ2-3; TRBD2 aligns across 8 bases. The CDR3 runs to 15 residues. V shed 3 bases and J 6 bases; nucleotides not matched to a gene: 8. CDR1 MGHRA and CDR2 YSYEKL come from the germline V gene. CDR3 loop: CASSHFGGAVDTQYF. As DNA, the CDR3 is TGCGCCAGCAGCCATTTCGGGGGGGCCGTGGATACGCAGTATTTT.

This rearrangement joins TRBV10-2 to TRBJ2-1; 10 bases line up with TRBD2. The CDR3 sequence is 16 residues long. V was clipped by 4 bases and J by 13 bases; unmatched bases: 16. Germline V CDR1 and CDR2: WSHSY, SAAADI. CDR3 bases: TGCGCCAGCAGTGCATTTTGGCTAGCGGGGGATCACGAACAGTTCTTC. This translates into CASSAFWLAGDHEQFF.

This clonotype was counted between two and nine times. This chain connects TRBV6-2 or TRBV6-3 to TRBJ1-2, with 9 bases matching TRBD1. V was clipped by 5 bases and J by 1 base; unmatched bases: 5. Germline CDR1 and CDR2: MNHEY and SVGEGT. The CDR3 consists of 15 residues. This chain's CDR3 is CASSTNRGLNYGYTF. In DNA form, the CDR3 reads TGTGCCAGCAGTACAAACAGGGGGCTTAACTATGGCTACACCTTC.

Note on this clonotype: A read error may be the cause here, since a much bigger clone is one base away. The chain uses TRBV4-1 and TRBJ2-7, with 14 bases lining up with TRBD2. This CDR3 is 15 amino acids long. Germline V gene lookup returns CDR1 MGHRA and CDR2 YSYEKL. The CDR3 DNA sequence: TGCGTCAGCAGCCAAGAGGGACTAGCGGGAGTCGAGCAGTACTTC. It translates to CVSSQEGLAGVEQYF.

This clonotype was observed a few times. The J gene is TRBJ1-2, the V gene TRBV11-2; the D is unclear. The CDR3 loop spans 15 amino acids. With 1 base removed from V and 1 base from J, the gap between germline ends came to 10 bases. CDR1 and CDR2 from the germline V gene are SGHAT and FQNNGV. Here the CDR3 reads CASSLVRDFNYGYTF. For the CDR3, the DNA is TGTGCCAGCAGCTTAGTCCGCGATTTTAACTATGGCTACACCTTC.